This TCR beta chain comes out of a study of T cells in Graves' hyperthyroidism and ophthalmopathy. Study-level points and caveats: The model forecast ophthalmopathy, anticipating it by a median around 6.5 months before onset.

This clonotype appeared many times. Its cognate antigen is unknown. The study left out patients who had uncontrolled infection, other autoimmune disease, pregnancy or lactation. The PBMCs were sourced from fresh peripheral blood (about 10 ml). The germline V and J ends were trimmed by 5 bases and 0 bases, with 11 bases remaining between them. Germline V gene lookup returns CDR1 LGHDT and CDR2 YNNKEL (reference sequence). This CDR3 contains 14 residues. Regions amplified from RNA transcripts were the TCR beta CDR3 regions. During a first-round RT-PCR of the TCR CDR3, the HTBI primer set was used. In TCRdb, the multiplex PCR reads were re-called with MiXCR into one record per CDR3 protein. In the table there are around 600,000 distinct CDR3 sequences, approximately 15% of which are singletons.

The V gene is TRBV3-1, the J gene TRBJ2-7; tentatively, D is TRBD1 (6 bases). This receptor was taken from a young woman with Graves' ophthalmopathy. The specimen was blood. CDR3 in DNA: TGTGCCAGCAGCGAGGACAGTTTCTCCTACGAGCAGTACTTC. Translating gives CASSEDSFSYEQYF.